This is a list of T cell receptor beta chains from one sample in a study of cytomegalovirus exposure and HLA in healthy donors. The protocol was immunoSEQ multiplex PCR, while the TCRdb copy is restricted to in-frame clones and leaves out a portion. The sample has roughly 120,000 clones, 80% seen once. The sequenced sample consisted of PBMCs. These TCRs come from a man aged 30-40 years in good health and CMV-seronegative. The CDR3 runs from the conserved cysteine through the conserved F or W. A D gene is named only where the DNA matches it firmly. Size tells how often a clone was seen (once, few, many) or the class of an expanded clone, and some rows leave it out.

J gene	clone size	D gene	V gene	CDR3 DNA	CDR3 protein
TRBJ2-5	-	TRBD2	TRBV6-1	TGTGCCAGCAGGAAGCGGGAGGCAGAGACCCAGTACTTC	CASRKREAETQYF
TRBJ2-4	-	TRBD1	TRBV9	TGTGCCAGCAGCGTACAGACAGGGGAAAACATTCAGTACTTC	CASSVQTGENIQYF
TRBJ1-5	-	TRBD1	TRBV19	TGTGCCAGTAGAGGGACAGGGGGCGCATATCAGCCCCAGCATTTT	CASRGTGGAYQPQHF
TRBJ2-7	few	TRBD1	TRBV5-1	TGCGCCAGCAGTGGGGGACAGCACTCCTACGAGCAGTACTTC	CASSGGQHSYEQYF
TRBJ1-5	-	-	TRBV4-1	TGCGCCAGCAGCCAAAATACCCAGGGTAATAGCAATCAGCCCCAGCATTTT	CASSQNTQGNSNQPQHF
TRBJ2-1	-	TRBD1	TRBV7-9	TGTGCCAGCAGTCCGGACAGGGGCTTATACAATGAGCAGTTCTTC	CASSPDRGLYNEQFF
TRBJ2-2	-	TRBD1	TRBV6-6	TGTGCCAGCAGATGGACAGGATCGAACACCGGGGAGCTGTTTTTT	CASRWTGSNTGELFF
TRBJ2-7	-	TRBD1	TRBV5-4	TGTGCCAGCAGCCTAAGGACAGGTTCCTACGAGCAGTACTTC	CASSLRTGSYEQYF
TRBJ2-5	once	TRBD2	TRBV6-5	TGTGCCAGCAGTTATTTAGCGGGAGGGCGGGAGACCCAGTACTTC	CASSYLAGGRETQYF
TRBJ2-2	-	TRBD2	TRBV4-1	TGCGCCAGCAGCCAGACGGGCGGGAGGGCCGGCACCGGGGAGCTGTTTTTT	CASSQTGGRAGTGELFF
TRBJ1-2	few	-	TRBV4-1	TGCGCCAGCAGCCAAGTGTTGGGGGCCTGGGGCTACACCTTC	CASSQVLGAWGYTF
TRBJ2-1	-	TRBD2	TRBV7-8	TGTGCCAGCAGCTTCCCACCCAGGACTAGCTTCCACAATGAGCAGTTCTTC	CASSFPPRTSFHNEQFF
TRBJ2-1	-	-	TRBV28	TGTGCCAGCAGCGCCGGGAGCGCCGGTACCTACAATGAGCAGTTCTTC	CASSAGSAGTYNEQFF
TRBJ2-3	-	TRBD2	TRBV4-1	TGCGCCAGCAGCCACCTAGCGGGAATGAGCACAGATACGCAGTATTTT	CASSHLAGMSTDTQYF
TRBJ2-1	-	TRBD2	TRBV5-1	TGCGCCAGCAGCTTAGCGGGGGGCTACAATGAGCAGCTCTTC	CASSLAGGYNEQLF
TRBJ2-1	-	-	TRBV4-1	TGCGCCAGCAGCCAAGGGGGCAGGGGCGAGCAGTTCTTC	CASSQGGRGEQFF
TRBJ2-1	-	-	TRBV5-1	TGCGCCAGCAGCTTGGGCGGGTACGAGCAGTTCTTC	CASSLGGYEQFF
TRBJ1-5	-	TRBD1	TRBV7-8	TGTGCCAGCAGCCCTCCTCCAGGGGGCGCAGTCCAGCCCCAGCATTTT	CASSPPPGGAVQPQHF
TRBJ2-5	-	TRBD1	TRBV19	TGTGCCAGTACCGGGACAGTCCAAGAGACCCAGTACTTC	CASTGTVQETQYF
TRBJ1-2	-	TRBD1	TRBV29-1	TGCAGCGATGGACAGGGGGACTATGGCTACACCTTC	CSDGQGDYGYTF
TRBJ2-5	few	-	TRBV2	TGTGCCAGCAGACCCCTAGGGGGTGGACAAGAGACCCAGTACTTC	CASRPLGGGQETQYF
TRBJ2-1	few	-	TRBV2	TGTGCCAGCATCCCCTCCTACGGGAACAATGAGCAGTTCTTC	CASIPSYGNNEQFF
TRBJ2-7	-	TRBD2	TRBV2	TGTGCCAGCAAAGAGGGACTAGCGGGCCGCTACGAGCAGTACTTC	CASKEGLAGRYEQYF
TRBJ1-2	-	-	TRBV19	TGTGCCAGTAATCCGGGGGAAAAGGATGGCTACACCTTC	CASNPGEKDGYTF
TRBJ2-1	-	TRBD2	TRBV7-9	TGTTCCAGCAGCTTACAGGCGGCATGGGGGACTAACTACAATGAGCAGTTCTTC	CSSSLQAAWGTNYNEQFF
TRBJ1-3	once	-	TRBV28	TGTGCCAGCAGTATAGGGGACATATCGGGAAACACCATATATTTT	CASSIGDISGNTIYF
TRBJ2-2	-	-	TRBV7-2	TGTGCCAGCAGCTCGGTAACCGGGGAGCTGTTTTTT	CASSSVTGELFF
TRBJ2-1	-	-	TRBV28	TGTGCCACCGGGACGAGGGGGAGTGTATACAATGAGCAGTTCTTC	CATGTRGSVYNEQFF
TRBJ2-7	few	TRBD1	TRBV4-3	TGCGCCAGCAGCCAACTCCCTCCGGGACAGGGGCCCACCTACGAGCAGTACTTC	CASSQLPPGQGPTYEQYF
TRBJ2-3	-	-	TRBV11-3	TGTGCCAGCAGCTGGTGGGGCGGAGGCACAGATACGCAGTATTTT	CASSWWGGGTDTQYF
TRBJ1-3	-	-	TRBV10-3	TGTGCCATCAGTGAGTCTGTGACATCTGGAAACACCATATATTTT	CAISESVTSGNTIYF
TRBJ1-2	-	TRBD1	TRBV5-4	TGTGCCAGCAGCCCAGGACAGGGGGATTACTATGGCTACACCTTC	CASSPGQGDYYGYTF
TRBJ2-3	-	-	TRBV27	TGTGCCAGCAGGCCACGGGACGGAGGGCACTTGAGTCACACGCAGTATTTT	CASRPRDGGHLSHTQYF
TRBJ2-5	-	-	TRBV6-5	TGTGCCAGCAGTTACTCAAAGGGGGAGTTGCAAGAGACCCAGTACTTC	CASSYSKGELQETQYF
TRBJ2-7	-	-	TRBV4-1	TGCGCCAGCAGCCAAGGCGGGACCAGCTCCTACGAGCAGTACTTC	CASSQGGTSSYEQYF
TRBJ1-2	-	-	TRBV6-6	TGTGCCAGCAGGCTACCTGGCGGCTATGGCTACACCTTC	CASRLPGGYGYTF
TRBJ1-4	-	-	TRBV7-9	TGTTCCAGCAGCCGGTGGGGCGAAAAACTGTTTTTT	CSSSRWGEKLFF
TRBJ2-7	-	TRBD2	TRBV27	TGTGCCAGCAGTCTTCTAGCGGGAGTCTACGAGCAGTACTTC	CASSLLAGVYEQYF
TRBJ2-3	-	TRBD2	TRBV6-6	TGTGCCAGCAGTTTTTTGCGGGAGGGCACAGATACGCAGTATTTT	CASSFLREGTDTQYF
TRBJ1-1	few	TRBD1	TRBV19	TGTGCCAGTCATGGACAGGGGTTCACTGAAGCTTTCTTT	CASHGQGFTEAFF
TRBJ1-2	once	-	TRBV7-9	TGTGCCAGCAGCTTAGCGCAGCAGGCTAACTATGGCTACACCTTC	CASSLAQQANYGYTF
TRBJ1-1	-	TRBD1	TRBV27	TGTGCCAGCAGTTTAAGGACAGGGATGAACACTGAAGCTTTCTTT	CASSLRTGMNTEAFF
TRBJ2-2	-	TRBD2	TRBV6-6	TGTGCCATCCCAGCGGGAGGGCCGAGCACCGGGGAGCTGTTTTTT	CAIPAGGPSTGELFF
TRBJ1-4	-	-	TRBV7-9	TGTTCCAGCAGCTTGGCTTCCGGAGGACTGTTTTTT	CSSSLASGGLFF
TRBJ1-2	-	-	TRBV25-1	TGTGCCAGCAGTGAACGGGGAAACTATGGCTACACCTTC	CASSERGNYGYTF
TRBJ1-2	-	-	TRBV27	TGTGCCAGCAGTGGAGGGTCGGACTATGGCTACACCTTC	CASSGGSDYGYTF
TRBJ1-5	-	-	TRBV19	TGTGCCAGTAATATACTTCTGGCAGCGGAATATCAGCCCCAGCATTTT	CASNILLAAEYQPQHF
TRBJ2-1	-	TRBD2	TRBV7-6	TGTGCCAGCAGCTCCATGGGACTAGCGGTTGAGCAGTTCTTC	CASSSMGLAVEQFF
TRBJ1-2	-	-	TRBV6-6	TGTGCCAGCGGCCGGGGGGGCCGAAACTATGGCTACCCCTTC	CASGRGGRNYGYPF
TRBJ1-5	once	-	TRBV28	TGTGCCAGCAGTACCAGGACAGATCTGGATCAGCCCCAGCATTTT	CASSTRTDLDQPQHF
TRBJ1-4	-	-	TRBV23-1	TGCGCCAGCAGTCAAGCAACTCCAACTAATGAAAAACTGTTTTTT	CASSQATPTNEKLFF
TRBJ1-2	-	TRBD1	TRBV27	TGTGCCAGCAAAACAGGGGGCGATGGCTACACCTTC	CASKTGGDGYTF
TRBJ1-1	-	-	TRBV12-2	TGTGCAAGACTACGGGAGGGGGCGAGTGAAGCTTTCTTT	CARLREGASEAFF
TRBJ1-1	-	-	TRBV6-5	TGTGCCAGCAGTTACGGTCGGGGGAACACTGAAGCTTTCTTT	CASSYGRGNTEAFF
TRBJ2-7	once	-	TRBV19	TGTGCCAGTAGTCCGTCGGACAGTGTTGTCTACGAGCAGTACTTC	CASSPSDSVVYEQYF
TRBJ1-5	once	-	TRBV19	TGTGCCAGTAGGGCGAGGAGGCGACCCCAGCATTTT	CASRARRRPQHF
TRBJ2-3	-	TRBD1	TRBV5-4	TGTGCCAGCAGCTTACCCGGGACAGGGACCACAGATACGCAGTATTTT	CASSLPGTGTTDTQYF
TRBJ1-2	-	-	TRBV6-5	TGTGCCAGCAAAGACAGTGGCTATGGCTACCCCTTC	CASKDSGYGYPF
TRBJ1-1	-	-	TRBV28	TGTGCCAGCAGTTTAGGGCAGGGGAACACTGAAGCTTTCTTT	CASSLGQGNTEAFF
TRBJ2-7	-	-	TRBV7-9	TGTGCCAGCAGCCCGGGGACTCCCTACGCCTACGAGCAGTACTTC	CASSPGTPYAYEQYF